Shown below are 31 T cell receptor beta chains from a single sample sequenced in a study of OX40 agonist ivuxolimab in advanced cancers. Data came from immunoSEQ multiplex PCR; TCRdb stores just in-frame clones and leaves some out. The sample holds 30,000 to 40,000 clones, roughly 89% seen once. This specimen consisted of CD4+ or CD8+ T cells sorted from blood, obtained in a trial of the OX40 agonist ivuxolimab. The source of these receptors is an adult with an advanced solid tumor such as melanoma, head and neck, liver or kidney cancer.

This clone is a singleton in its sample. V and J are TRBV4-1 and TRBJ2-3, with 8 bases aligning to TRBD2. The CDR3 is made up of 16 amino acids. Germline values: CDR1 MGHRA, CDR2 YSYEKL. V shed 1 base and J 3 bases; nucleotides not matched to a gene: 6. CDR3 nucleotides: TGCGCCAGCAGCCAAGTACTCGGGAGGGGGACAGATACGCAGTATTTT. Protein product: CASSQVLGRGTDTQYF.

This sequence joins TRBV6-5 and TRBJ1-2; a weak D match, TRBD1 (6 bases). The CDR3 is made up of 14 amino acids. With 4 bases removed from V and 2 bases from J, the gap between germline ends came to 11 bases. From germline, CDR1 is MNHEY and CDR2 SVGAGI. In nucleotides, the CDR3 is TGTGCCAGCAGTTTCGACAGGTTAAACTATGGCTACACCTTC. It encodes CASSFDRLNYGYTF.

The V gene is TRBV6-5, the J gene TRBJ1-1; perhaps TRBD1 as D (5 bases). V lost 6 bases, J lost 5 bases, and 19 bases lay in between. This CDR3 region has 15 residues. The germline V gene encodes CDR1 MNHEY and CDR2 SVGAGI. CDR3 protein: CASSSVRTGGTEAFF. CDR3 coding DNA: TGTGCCAGCAGCAGTGTCAGGACCGGGGGAACTGAAGCTTTCTTT.

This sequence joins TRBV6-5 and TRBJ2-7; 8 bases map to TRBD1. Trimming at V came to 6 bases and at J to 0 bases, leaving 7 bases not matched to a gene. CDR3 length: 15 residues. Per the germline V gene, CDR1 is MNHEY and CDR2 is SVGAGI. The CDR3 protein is CASRSGQALSYEQYF. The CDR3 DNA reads TGTGCCAGCAGATCGGGACAGGCCCTCTCCTACGAGCAGTACTTC.

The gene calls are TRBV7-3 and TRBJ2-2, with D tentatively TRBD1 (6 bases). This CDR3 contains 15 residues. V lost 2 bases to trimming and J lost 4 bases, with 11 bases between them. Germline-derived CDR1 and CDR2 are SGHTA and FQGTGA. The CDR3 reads CASSLGQGITGELFF. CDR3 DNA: TGTGCCAGCAGCTTAGGCCAGGGGATCACCGGGGAGCTGTTTTTT. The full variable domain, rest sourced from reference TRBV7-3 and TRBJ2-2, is GAGVSQTPSNKVTEKGKYVELRCDPISGHTALYWYRQSLGQGPEFLIYFQGTGAADDSGLPNDRFFAVRPEGSVSTLKIQRTERGDSAVYLCASSLGQGITGELFFGEGSRLTVL.

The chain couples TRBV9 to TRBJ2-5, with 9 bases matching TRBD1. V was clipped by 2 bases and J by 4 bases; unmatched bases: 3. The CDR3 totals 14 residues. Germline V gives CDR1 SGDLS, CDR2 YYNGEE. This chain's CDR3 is CASSVDRGSETQYF. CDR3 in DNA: TGTGCCAGCAGCGTCGACAGGGGGTCAGAGACCCAGTACTTC.

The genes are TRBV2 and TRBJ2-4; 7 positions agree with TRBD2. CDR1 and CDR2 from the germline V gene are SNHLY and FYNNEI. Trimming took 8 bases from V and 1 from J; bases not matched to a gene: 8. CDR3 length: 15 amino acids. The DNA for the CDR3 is TGTGCCAGCGGATCCTTCGGGGGGGCCAAAAACATTCAGTACTTC. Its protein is CASGSFGGAKNIQYF.

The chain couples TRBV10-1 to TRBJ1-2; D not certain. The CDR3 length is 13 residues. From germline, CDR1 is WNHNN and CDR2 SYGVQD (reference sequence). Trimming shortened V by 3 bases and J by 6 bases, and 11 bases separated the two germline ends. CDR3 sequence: CASSEAPTHGYTF. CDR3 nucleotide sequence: TGCGCCAGCAGTGAAGCCCCCACCCATGGCTACACCTTC.

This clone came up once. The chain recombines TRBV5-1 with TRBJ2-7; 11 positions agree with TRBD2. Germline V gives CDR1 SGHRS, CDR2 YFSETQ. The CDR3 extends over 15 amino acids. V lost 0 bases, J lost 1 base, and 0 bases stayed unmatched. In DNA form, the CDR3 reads TGCGCCAGCAGCTTGGGACTAGCGGGATCCTACGAGCAGTACTTC. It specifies CASSLGLAGSYEQYF.

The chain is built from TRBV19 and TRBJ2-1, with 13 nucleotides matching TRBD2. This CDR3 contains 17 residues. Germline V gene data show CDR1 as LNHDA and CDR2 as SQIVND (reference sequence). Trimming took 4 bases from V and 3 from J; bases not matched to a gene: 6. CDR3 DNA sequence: TGTGCCAGTAGTAACCCCGGGACTAGCGGGATCTACAATGAGCAGTTCTTC. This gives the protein CASSNPGTSGIYNEQFF.

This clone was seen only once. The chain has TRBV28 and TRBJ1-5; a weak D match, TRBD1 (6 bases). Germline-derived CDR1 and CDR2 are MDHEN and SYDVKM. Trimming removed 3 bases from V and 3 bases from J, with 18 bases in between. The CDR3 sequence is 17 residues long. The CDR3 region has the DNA TGTGCCAGCAGTTTGTCCACCTCCCAGGGGCTCAATCAGCCCCAGCATTTT. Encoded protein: CASSLSTSQGLNQPQHF.

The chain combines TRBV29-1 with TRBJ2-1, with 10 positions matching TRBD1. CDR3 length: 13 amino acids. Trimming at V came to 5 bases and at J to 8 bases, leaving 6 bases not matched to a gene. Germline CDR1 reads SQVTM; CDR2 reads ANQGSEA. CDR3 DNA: TGCAGCGTTCTGGGACAGGGGAAGGATGAGCAGTTCTTC. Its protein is CSVLGQGKDEQFF.

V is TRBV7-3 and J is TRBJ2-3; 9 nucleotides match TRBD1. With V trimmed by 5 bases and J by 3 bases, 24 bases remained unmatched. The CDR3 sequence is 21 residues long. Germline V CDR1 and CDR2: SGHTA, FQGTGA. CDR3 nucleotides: TGTGCCAGCAGCCTCTCCCCGGGACAGGGAAAGCCAACCTACGGGACAGATACGCAGTATTTT. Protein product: CASSLSPGQGKPTYGTDTQYF.

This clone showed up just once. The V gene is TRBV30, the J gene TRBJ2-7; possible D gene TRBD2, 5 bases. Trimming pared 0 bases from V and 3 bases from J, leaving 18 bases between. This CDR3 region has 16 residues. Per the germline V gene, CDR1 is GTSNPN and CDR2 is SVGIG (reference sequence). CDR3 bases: TGTGCCTGGAGTGTACGAGGGAGCACGGCATACTACGAGCAGTACTTC. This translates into CAWSVRGSTAYYEQYF.

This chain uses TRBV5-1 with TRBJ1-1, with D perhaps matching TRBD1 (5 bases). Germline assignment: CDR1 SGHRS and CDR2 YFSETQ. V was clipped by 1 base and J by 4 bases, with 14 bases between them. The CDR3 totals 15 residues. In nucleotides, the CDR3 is TGCGCCAGCAGCTTGACGGTAGGGGCTGGCACTGAAGCTTTCTTT. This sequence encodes CASSLTVGAGTEAFF.

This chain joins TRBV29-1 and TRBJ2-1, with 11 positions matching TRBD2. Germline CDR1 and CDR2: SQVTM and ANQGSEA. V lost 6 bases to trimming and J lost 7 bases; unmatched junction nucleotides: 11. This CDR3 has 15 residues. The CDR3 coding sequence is TGCAGCGTCCCGAGTAAGAGACTAGCGGGGAATGAGCAGTTCTTC. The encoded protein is CSVPSKRLAGNEQFF.

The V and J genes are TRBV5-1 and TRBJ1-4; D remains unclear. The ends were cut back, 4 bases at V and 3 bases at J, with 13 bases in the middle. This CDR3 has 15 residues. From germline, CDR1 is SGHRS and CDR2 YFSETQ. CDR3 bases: TGCGCCAGCAGCGTCTCCGGGTCCTCTAATGAAAAACTGTTTTTT. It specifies CASSVSGSSNEKLFF.

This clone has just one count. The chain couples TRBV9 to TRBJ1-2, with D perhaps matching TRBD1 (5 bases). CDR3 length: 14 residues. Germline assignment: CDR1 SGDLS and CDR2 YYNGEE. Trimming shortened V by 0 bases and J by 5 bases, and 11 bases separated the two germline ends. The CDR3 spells CASSVAGAGYGYTF. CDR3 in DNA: TGTGCCAGCAGCGTAGCCGGGGCTGGATATGGCTACACCTTC.

The CDR3 DNA sequence: TGTGCCAGCTCACCCCCAGGGGCGGCCGCCTACGAGCAGTACTTC. Its protein product is CASSPPGAAAYEQYF. V and J are TRBV18 and TRBJ2-7, with D maybe TRBD1 (6 bases). Trimming left V 3 bases short and J 2 bases short, with 14 bases between. Germline values: CDR1 KGHSH, CDR2 LQKENI. This CDR3 has 15 residues.

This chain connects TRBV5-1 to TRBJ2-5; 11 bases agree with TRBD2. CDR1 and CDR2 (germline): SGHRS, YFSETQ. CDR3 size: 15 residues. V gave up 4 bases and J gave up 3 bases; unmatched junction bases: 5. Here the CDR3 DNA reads TGCGCCAGCAGCCACGAACTAGCGGGAGAAGAGACCCAGTACTTC. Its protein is CASSHELAGEETQYF. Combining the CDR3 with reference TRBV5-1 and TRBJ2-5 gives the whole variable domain KAGVTQTPRYLIKTRGQQVTLSCSPISGHRSVSWYQQTPGQGLQFLFEYFSETQRNKGNFPGRFSGRQFSNSRSEMNVSTLELGDSALYLCASSHELAGEETQYFGPGTRLLVL.

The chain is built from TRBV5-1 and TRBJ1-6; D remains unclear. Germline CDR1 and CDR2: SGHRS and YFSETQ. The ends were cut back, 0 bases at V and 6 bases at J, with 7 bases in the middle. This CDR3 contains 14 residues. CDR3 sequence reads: CASSLGRSNSPLHF. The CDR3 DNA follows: TGCGCCAGCAGCTTGGGACGGAGTAATTCACCCCTCCACTTT.

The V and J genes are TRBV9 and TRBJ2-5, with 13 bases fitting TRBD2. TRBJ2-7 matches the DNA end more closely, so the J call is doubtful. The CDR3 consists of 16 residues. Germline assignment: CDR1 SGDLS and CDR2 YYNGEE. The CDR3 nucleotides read TGTGCCAGCAGCGTAGCCGGGACTAGCGGGATGGGCGAGCAGTACTTC. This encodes CASSVAGTSGMGEQYF.

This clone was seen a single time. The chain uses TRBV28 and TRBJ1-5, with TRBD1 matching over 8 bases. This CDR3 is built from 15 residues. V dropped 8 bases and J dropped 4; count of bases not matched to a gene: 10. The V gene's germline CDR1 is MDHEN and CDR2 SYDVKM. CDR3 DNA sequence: TGTGCCAGCGTTCCAAGACAGGGGCGTAATCAGCCCCAGCATTTT. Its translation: CASVPRQGRNQPQHF.

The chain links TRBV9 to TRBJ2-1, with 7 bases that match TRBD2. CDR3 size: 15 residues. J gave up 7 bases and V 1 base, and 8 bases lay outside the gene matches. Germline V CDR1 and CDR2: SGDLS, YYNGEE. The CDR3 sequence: CASSVRGEIGNEQFF. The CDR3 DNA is TGTGCCAGCAGCGTACGGGGGGAGATAGGGAATGAGCAGTTCTTC.

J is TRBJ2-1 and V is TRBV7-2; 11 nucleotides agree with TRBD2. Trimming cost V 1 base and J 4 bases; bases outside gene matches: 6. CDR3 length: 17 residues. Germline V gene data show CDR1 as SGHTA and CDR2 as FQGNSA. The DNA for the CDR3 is TGTGCCAGCAGCTTAGTCGCGGGACTAGCGGAATACAATGAGCAGTTCTTC. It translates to CASSLVAGLAEYNEQFF.

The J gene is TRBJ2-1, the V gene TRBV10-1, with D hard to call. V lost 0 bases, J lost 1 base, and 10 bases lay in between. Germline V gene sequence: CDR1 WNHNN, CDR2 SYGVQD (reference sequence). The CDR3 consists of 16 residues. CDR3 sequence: CASSESATKSYNEQFF. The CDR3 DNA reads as TGCGCCAGCAGTGAGTCTGCAACCAAGTCCTACAATGAGCAGTTCTTC.

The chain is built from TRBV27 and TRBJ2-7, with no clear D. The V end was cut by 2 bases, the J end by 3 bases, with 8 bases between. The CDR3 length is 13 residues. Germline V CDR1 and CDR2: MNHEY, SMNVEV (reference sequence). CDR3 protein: CASSLRLGYEQYF. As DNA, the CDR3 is TGTGCCAGCAGTTTACGACTTGGCTACGAGCAGTACTTC.

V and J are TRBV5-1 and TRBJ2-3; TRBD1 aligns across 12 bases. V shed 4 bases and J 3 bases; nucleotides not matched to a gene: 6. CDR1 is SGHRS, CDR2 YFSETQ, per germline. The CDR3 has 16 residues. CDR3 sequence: CASSLGTGGGTDTQYF. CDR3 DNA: TGCGCCAGCAGCCTAGGGACAGGGGGCGGAACAGATACGCAGTATTTT.

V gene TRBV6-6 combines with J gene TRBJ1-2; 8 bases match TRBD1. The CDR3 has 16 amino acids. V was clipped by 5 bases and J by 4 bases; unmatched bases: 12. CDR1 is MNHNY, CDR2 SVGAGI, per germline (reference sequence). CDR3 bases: TGTGCCAGCAGTCCGTCGGACAGGGATGGGAGCTATGGCTACACCTTC. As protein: CASSPSDRDGSYGYTF.

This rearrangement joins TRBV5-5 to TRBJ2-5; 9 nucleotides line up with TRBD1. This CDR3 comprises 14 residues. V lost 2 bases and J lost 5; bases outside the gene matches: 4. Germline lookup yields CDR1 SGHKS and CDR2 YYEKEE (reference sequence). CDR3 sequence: CASSLQGAEETQYF. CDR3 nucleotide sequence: TGTGCCAGCAGCTTACAGGGGGCTGAGGAGACCCAGTACTTC.

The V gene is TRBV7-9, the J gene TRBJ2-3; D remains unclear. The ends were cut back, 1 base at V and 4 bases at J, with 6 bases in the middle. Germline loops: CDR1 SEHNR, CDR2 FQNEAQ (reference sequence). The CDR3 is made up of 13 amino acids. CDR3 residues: CASSLGGADTQYF. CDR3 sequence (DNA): TGTGCCAGCAGCTTAGGTGGGGCAGATACGCAGTATTTT.